These T cell receptor beta chains were read from a single sample in a study of blood T cell repertoires in COVID-19. Sequenced by immunoSEQ multiplex PCR; TCRdb stores in-frame clones only, minus some. This table has over 30,000 clones, 80% to 90% appearing once. Sequences were obtained from peripheral blood. These receptors all come from a woman older than 75 with active or convalescent COVID-19. Both conserved end residues are part of each CDR3. Fields, in order: V gene, J gene, clone size, D gene, CDR3 DNA, CDR3 protein. The D gene is left open where the match is weak. Expanded clones are given a class, and other clones once, few, many or no size at all.

TRBV18	TRBJ2-5	NA	NA	TGTGCCAGCTCACCAAGCCGGGAGACCCAGTACTTC	CASSPSRETQYF
TRBV11-2	TRBJ2-1	NA	NA	TGTGCCAGCAGCTTAGTCGGTTCAGGGGGGATTCGCAATGAGCAGTTCTTC	CASSLVGSGGIRNEQFF
TRBV5-1	TRBJ1-2	NA	NA	TGCGCCAGCAGCTCGCGGGGCGCGCATGGCTACACCTTC	CASSSRGAHGYTF
TRBV5-1	TRBJ2-7	NA	TRBD2	TGCGCCAGCACCCTAGCGGGGGCCTACGAGCAGTACTTC	CASTLAGAYEQYF
TRBV5-1	TRBJ2-5	NA	TRBD2	TGCGCCAGCAGCTCGGGACCTAGCGGGGGGGCCCAAGAGACCCAGTACTTC	CASSSGPSGGAQETQYF
TRBV19	TRBJ1-3	NA	NA	TGTGCCAGTAGTTCGCGACAGAGCTCTGGAAACACCATATATTTT	CASSSRQSSGNTIYF
TRBV10-3	TRBJ2-7	NA	TRBD1	TGTGCCATCAGTGTCGGACAGGGGTACGAGCAGTACTTC	CAISVGQGYEQYF
TRBV19	TRBJ1-1	NA	NA	TGTGCCAGTAGTCCCCGGAGGAGTGAAGCTTTCTTT	CASSPRRSEAFF
TRBV6-4	TRBJ2-2	NA	TRBD2	TGTGCCAGCAGTGAGCAGCGGGGCACCGGGGAGCTGTTTTTT	CASSEQRGTGELFF
TRBV4-1	TRBJ2-5	NA	TRBD2	TGCGCCAGCAGCCAAGGTCTTGCGGGGGGAAAAGAGACCCAGTACTTC	CASSQGLAGGKETQYF
TRBV2	TRBJ2-7	NA	NA	TGTGCCAGCAGTGGAGGTGGCGGGGCCGCCTACGAGCAGTACTTC	CASSGGGGAAYEQYF
TRBV6-5	TRBJ2-1	NA	NA	TGTGCCACCCGAGGGGGGGGCAATGAGCAGTTCTTC	CATRGGGNEQFF
TRBV18	TRBJ2-2	NA	NA	TGTGCCAGCTCACCGCAACAGAACACCGGGGAGCTGTTTTTT	CASSPQQNTGELFF
TRBV2	TRBJ1-1	NA	TRBD1	TGTGCCAGCAGTATACAGGGGGCTTTCCTTGAAGCTTTCTTT	CASSIQGAFLEAFF
TRBV5-1	TRBJ1-3	once	NA	TGCGCCAGCAGCTTGGGAGGGGGAGGAAACACCATATATTTT	CASSLGGGGNTIYF